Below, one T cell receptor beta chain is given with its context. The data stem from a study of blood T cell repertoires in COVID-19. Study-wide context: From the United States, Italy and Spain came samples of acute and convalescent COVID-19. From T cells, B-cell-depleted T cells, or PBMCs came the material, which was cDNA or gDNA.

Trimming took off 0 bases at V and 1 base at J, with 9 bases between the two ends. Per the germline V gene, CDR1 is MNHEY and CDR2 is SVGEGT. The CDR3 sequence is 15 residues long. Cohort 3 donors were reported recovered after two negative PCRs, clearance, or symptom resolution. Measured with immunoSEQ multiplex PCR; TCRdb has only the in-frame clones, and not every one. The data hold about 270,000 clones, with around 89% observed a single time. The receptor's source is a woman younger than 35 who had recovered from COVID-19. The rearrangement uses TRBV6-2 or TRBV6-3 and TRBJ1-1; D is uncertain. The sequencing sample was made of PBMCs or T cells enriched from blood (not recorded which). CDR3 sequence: CASSYSGHSNTEAFF. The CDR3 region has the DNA TGTGCCAGCAGTTACTCTGGGCACTCGAACACTGAAGCTTTCTTT.